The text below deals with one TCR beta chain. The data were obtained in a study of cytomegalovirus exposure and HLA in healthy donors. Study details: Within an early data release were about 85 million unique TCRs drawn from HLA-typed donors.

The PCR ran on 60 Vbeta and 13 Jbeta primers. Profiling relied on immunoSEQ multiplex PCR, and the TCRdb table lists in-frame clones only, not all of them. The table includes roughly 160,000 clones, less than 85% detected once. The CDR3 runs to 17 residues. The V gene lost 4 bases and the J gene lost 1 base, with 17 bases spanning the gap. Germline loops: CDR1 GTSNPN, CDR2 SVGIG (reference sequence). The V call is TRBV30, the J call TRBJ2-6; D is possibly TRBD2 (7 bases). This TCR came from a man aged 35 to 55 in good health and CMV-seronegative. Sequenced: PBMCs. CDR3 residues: CAWTIRGGLSGANVLTF. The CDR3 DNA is TGTGCCTGGACGATAAGGGGGGGCCTTTCTGGGGCCAACGTCCTGACTTTC.